The clone carrying this T cell receptor (beta chain) was seen a few times. Its target is not known. PBMCs, at least 6 million per sample, were isolated. CDR3 size: 14 residues. J was trimmed by 5 bases and V by 3 bases; bases with no gene match: 8. Germline assignment: CDR1 DFQATT and CDR2 SNEGSKA (reference sequence). A second PCR, run for about 6 to 12 cycles, used a sample-barcoded 5' primer plus a J-beta primer mix. MiXCR was run by TCRdb on the 5' RACE reads, yielding one entry per CDR3 protein. The table includes approximately 810,000 distinct CDR3 sequences, 30% to 45% detected once. This sample is drawn from a study of blood T cells in healthy people across ages. Study-level information: Template-switching capture recovered about one barcoded beta molecule per two T cells.

Study findings and constraints: With age, beta diversity per million T cells declined roughly linearly, significantly by 30 to 50.

Sample: blood. The chain carries TRBV20-1 and TRBJ2-3, with TRBD1 matching over 7 bases. This clonotype was obtained from a man aged 18-30 years in good health. CDR3 loop: CSASVTGIGDTQYF. The CDR3, as DNA: TGCAGTGCTAGTGTGACAGGGATCGGAGATACGCAGTATTTT.